Given below is one T cell receptor (beta chain) in context. These data come from a study of cytotoxic CD8 clonotypes in ibrutinib-treated CLL. The data were produced by immunoSEQ multiplex PCR, yet TCRdb's version contains in-frame clones alone and is incomplete. The profile shows some 300,000 clones, roughly 80% of them singletons. The CDR3 length is 15 residues. V lost 0 bases to trimming and J lost 2 bases, with 11 bases between them. Germline V gene sequence: CDR1 LGHNA, CDR2 YSLEER. The sequence was obtained from a human donor with chronic lymphocytic leukemia. The chain links TRBV4-3 to TRBJ2-7; D is undetermined. Sequenced here: PBMCs, sampled before ibrutinib treatment. CDR3 coding DNA: TGCGCCAGCAGCCAAGATCCTTCAGAGGCCTACGAGCAGTACTTC. It translates to CASSQDPSEAYEQYF.